This T cell receptor (beta chain) comes out of a study of blood T cells in healthy people across ages (dated by TCRdb to between 2015 and 2016). As for the study more broadly: In model experiments, template switching captured about one uniquely barcoded TCR beta cDNA molecule for every two T cells. To track age-related changes in TCR beta repertoire diversity, the study relied on deep sequencing normalized with unique cDNA molecular identifiers. Four age groups were formed from the donors: young (average approximately 16 years), middle-aged (around 40), aged (about 62) and long-lived (around 82). To avoid experimental bias, donors of different ages were spread randomly across the sequencing lanes. The study analyzed two additional independent replicas of 1 million unique cDNA reads from the same blood draw for two donors, one aged 18 to 30 and one aged 80 or older. What the work shows at the level of the full study, not this receptor alone: There was a strong correlation between observed TCR beta diversity and the percentage of naive T cells measured by flow cytometry. As age increased, observed TCR beta diversity per million T cells dropped in a roughly linear way, and a significant reduction was already evident by age about 40. Because the CMV infection status of the donors was unknown, age-related changes in expanded clonotypes may potentially have been confounded. The long-lived group showed more naive CD4+ T cells, fewer expanded clones and increased TCR diversity than the aged group, suggesting age selection. Because profiling used bulk unsorted PBMCs, naive and antigen-experienced compartments could not be compared conclusively. Total diversity estimates from one million sequenced T cells were considered lower bounds and underestimates.

The 35 to 40 donors, aged about 6 to 95 years, were systemically healthy Caucasian individuals from Russia. Roughly 9 milliliters of peripheral blood were drawn from each donor into EDTA-treated Vacutainer tubes. Ficoll-Paque density-gradient centrifugation was used to isolate PBMCs, with at least 6.5 million obtained per sample. Total RNA was extracted from PBMCs with Trizol reagent, with at least 5 micrograms obtained per sample. The percentages of naive CD45RAhigh/CD27high T cells were determined by flow cytometry on a PBMC aliquot from every donor. Note on this clonotype: Its specific antigen is unknown. Per-base quality was not reported, and no clone a single base away is much larger than it.

The protocol used for the library was 5' RACE. Sequencing relied on an Illumina HiSeq 2500. A second PCR of about 6 to 11 cycles was run with a J-beta primer mix and a sample-barcoded 5' primer. A template-switch 5' adaptor carrying 12 random nucleotides introduced a unique molecular identifier onto each TCR beta cDNA molecule. At least 2.5 million CDR3-containing paired-end reads were obtained from each sample. First-strand cDNA was synthesized from all RNA with the Mint cDNA synthesis kit, primed by a TRBC-specific oligonucleotide. Following uracil-DNA glycosylase treatment, all cDNA underwent a first 18-cycle PCR with the universal primers M1SS and BC2_uni_R. On the authors' methods: For normalization, 1 million high-quality reads were randomly selected from each sample, with every read carrying a distinct molecular identifier. Reads with shared molecular identifiers were discarded instead of being binned into consensus sequences. MiTCR, run with a Q25 quality threshold and the strictest error-elimination algorithm, handled CDR3 identification, clonotype clustering and error correction. A nonparametric unseen species model using Euler transformation provided a lower-bound estimate of total TCR beta diversity. TCRdb reprocessing: public reads trimmed at Q25 with fastp, clones called with MiXCR, in-frame beta chains kept. Every CDR3 protein is listed once, alongside the most common genes and DNA of its rows. TCRdb assigned the V and J calls; the authors' analysis was not used. This sample gives 600,000 or so distinct CDR3 sequences in total; less than 35% of them show up just once. Of the sample, around 16% is held by the ten largest clones.

From a lookup of the germline V gene (reference sequence), CDR1 and CDR2 are MNHNY and SVGAGI. The CDR3 has 14 amino acids, counting the end cysteine and phenylalanine. Just the 42-base CDR3 DNA is kept, in frame starting at base 1. Trimming removed 2 bases from V and 11 bases from J; the gene matches leave 8 bases unexplained. This TCR came from an elderly woman in good health. In this chain, TRBV6-6 is recombined with TRBJ2-5, with 10 bases in between that match TRBD2. The sequencing sample was made of blood. The base sequence is TGTGCCAGCAGTTACGGAGCGGGAGGGCCGGAGCAGTACTTC. Its translation reads: CASSYGAGGPEQYF.